This TCR beta chain was sequenced for a study of blood T cells in healthy people across ages. Study results and caveats: Since the PBMCs were unsorted, naive and antigen-experienced cells could not be conclusively compared.

A second about 6 to 11 cycle PCR used barcoded and J-beta primers. TCRdb redid the calling of the 5' RACE reads with MiXCR, one entry per CDR3 protein. The sample lists a few hundred thousand distinct CDR3 sequences; around 29% were seen once. RNA extraction gave at least 5 micrograms of total RNA per sample. Per germline, CDR1 DFQATT and CDR2 SNEGSKA (reference sequence). The CDR3 extends over 11 amino acids. V dropped 6 bases and J dropped 7; count of bases not matched to a gene: 3. Remarks on this clonotype: What it binds is unknown.

The rearrangement joins TRBV20-1 to TRBJ2-1, with TRBD1 matching over 7 bases. Sequencing was performed on blood. The sequence was collected from a woman between 70 and 85 years old in good health. CDR3 residues: CSARQGNEQFF. In DNA form, the CDR3 reads TGCAGTGCGCGACAGGGAAATGAGCAGTTCTTC.